The clone carrying this T cell receptor beta chain was detected only once. Its antigen is undetermined. Germline values: CDR1 SGHNT, CDR2 YYREEE (reference sequence). The V segment lost 3 bases and the J segment 5 bases; nucleotides outside the gene matches: 7. CDR3 length equals 15 residues. As originally analysed: ImmunoSEQ only sent back junction sequences with no quality scores, so filtering was done differently. Produced via immunoSEQ multiplex PCR; TCRdb's table is partial and in-frame only. V and J calls and clone size are those listed in that table; D and trimming were worked out from the DNA. This repertoire shows 2 million to 2.5 million clones, 90% to 95% found once; its top ten account for 0.39%. The data are from a study of shared clonotypes between healthy human individuals. Looking at the study overall: Per donor, three plates held CD4 naive cells, three held CD4 memory, two held CD8 naive and one held CD8 memory. Study-level points and caveats: Compared with clonotypes that all four donors shared, non-shared clonotypes had lower generation probabilities.

The J gene is TRBJ2-5, the V gene TRBV5-4; 10 nucleotides line up with TRBD1. The clonotype was recovered from a man between 18 and 29 years old in good health. Some clones in this sample may be carry-over from other donors' samples. The specimen sequenced was naive CD4+ T cells from PBMCs. The sample's subset: CD45RA+ positively selected. The CDR3 sequence: CASSSTDRGRETQYF. The CDR3 coding sequence is TGTGCCAGCAGCTCCACGGACAGGGGGAGGGAGACCCAGTACTTC.